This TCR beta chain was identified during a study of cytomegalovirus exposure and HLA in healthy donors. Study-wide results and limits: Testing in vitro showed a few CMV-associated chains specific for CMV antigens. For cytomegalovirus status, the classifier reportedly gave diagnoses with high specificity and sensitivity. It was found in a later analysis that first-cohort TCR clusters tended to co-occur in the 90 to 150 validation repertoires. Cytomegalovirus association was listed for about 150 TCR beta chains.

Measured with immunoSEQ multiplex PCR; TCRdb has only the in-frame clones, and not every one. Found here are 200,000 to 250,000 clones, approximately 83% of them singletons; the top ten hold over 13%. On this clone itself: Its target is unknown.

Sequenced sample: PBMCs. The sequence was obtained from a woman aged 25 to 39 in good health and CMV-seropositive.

CDR3 loop: CASRTYGETQYF. As DNA, the CDR3 is TGTGCCAGCAGAACGTATGGAGAGACCCAGTACTTC. The chain joins TRBV27 to TRBJ2-5; D uncertain. This CDR3 spans 12 amino acids. Deletions cut 6 bases from V and 4 bases from J, with 9 bases between. The V gene's germline CDR1 is MNHEY and CDR2 SMNVEV (reference sequence).